One and the same sample provided the 9 T cell receptor beta chains below, sequenced in a study of early T cells in non-severe SARS-CoV-2 infection. A single record per CDR3 protein comes from TCRdb applying MiXCR to the 5' RACE reads. In the table there are about 83,000 distinct CDR3 sequences, more than 9% of which are singletons. The specimen was whole blood. The receptors shown here come from an adult who was a healthcare worker with PCR-confirmed SARS-CoV-2 infection or an uninfected control (not recorded which).

This clonotype was counted at least ten times. The rearrangement links TRBV7-2 to TRBJ1-1; 11 bases fit TRBD1. The CDR3 is 16 residues long. With V trimmed by 5 bases and J by 5 bases, 10 bases remained unmatched. In germline, CDR1 is SGHTA, CDR2 FQGNSA. Written as DNA, the CDR3 is TGTGCCAGCAGCATTCAAGCCGGGACAGGGGGAACTGAAGCTTTCTTT. Its protein is CASSIQAGTGGTEAFF.

This clonotype came up a few times. The gene calls are TRBV14 and TRBJ2-2; D is undetermined. This CDR3 has 17 residues. Germline V gene data show CDR1 as SGHDN and CDR2 as FVKESK. Trimming cost V 0 bases and J 2 bases, with 13 bases left between them. As DNA, the CDR3 is TGTGCCAGCAGCCAAGATAGTACATTGGCCAACACCGGGGAGCTGTTTTTT. This sequence encodes CASSQDSTLANTGELFF.

The chain employs TRBV6-2 or TRBV6-3 and TRBJ2-7; 9 bases fit TRBD2. Germline assignment: CDR1 MNHEY and CDR2 SVGEGT. The CDR3 is 14 residues long. Germline trimming cut 7 bases from V and 0 bases from J; bases unmatched to any gene: 4. As DNA, the CDR3 is TGTGCCAGCACCCATAGCGGGAGCTCCTACGAGCAGTACTTC. Encoded protein: CASTHSGSSYEQYF.

There are a few counts of this clonotype. The chain has TRBV7-3 and TRBJ2-1, with D perhaps matching TRBD2 (6 bases). This CDR3 region has 15 residues. V lost 3 bases, J lost 5 bases, and 14 bases lay in between. The germline V gene encodes CDR1 SGHTA and CDR2 FQGTGA. CDR3 DNA: TGTGCCAGCAGCTTCTTCGGACTAAGAAACAATGAGCAGTTCTTC. Its protein product is CASSFFGLRNNEQFF.

This clonotype was detected only a few times. V usage is TRBV7-9 and J usage is TRBJ2-5, with 7 bases lining up with TRBD1. Germline values: CDR1 SEHNR, CDR2 FQNEAQ (reference sequence). This CDR3 is built from 14 residues. J gave up 5 bases and V 7 bases, and 10 bases lay outside the gene matches. The CDR3 region is CASTSWTGSETQYF. The CDR3 DNA reads as TGTGCCAGCACCTCCTGGACAGGTTCGGAGACCCAGTACTTC.

The V gene is TRBV12-3 or TRBV12-4, the J gene TRBJ1-5; D is ambiguous. The length of the CDR3 is 12 residues. The germline V and J ends were trimmed by 3 bases and 4 bases, with 4 bases remaining between them. The CDR3 DNA sequence: TGTGCCAGCAGTTTTCGTAATCAGCCCCAGCATTTT. Its protein is CASSFRNQPQHF.

This chain links TRBV20-1 with TRBJ2-4, with a weak D call TRBD1 (6 bases). V gave up 3 bases and J gave up 0 bases, with 12 bases separating them. Germline CDR1 and CDR2: DFQATT and SNEGSKA (reference sequence). The length of the CDR3 is 15 residues. Written as DNA, the CDR3 is TGCAGTGCTAGTCCCCAGGGGATAGCCAAAAACATTCAGTACTTC. This encodes CSASPQGIAKNIQYF.

J is TRBJ2-1 and V is TRBV12-3 or TRBV12-4; tentatively, D is TRBD1 (6 bases). This CDR3 is built from 15 residues. Trimming took off 0 bases at V and 3 bases at J, with 9 bases between the two ends. This chain's CDR3 is CASSLAPGDYNEQFF. The CDR3 nucleotides read TGTGCCAGCAGTTTAGCCCCAGGGGACTACAATGAGCAGTTCTTC.

In its sample, this clonotype was seen a few times. V gene TRBV4-2 combines with J gene TRBJ2-7; TRBD2 matches 14 bases. CDR1 and CDR2 (germline): LGHNA, YNFKEQ. J was trimmed by 5 bases and V by 1 base; bases with no gene match: 4. The CDR3 is made up of 16 amino acids. CDR3 bases: TGTGCCAGCAGCCAAGTCGGGACTAGCGGGGGCAACGAGCAGTACTTC. This sequence encodes CASSQVGTSGGNEQYF.